The 28 T cell receptor beta chains presented below share a single source sample, sequenced in a study of blood T cell repertoires in COVID-19. TCRdb keeps only in-frame clones here, not all; method: immunoSEQ multiplex PCR. The repertoire holds 250,000 to 350,000 clones, with roughly 85% as singletons. Material for sequencing was peripheral blood. All receptors derive from a woman aged 30 to 39 with active or convalescent COVID-19.

The chain couples TRBV28 to TRBJ1-5, with D possibly being TRBD1 (6 bases). The ends were cut back, 5 bases at V and 1 base at J, with 12 bases in the middle. Germline V gene lookup returns CDR1 MDHEN and CDR2 SYDVKM. The CDR3 totals 15 residues. Here the CDR3 reads CASSPLTGSNQPQHF. CDR3 coding DNA: TGTGCCAGCAGTCCTCTGACAGGCAGCAATCAGCCCCAGCATTTT.

The rearrangement links TRBV19 to TRBJ1-6, with TRBD1 as a possible D gene (6 bases). Trimming cost V 6 bases and J 7 bases, with 10 bases left between them. The CDR3 spans 13 residues. Looked up from germline, CDR1 is LNHDA and CDR2 is SQIVND (reference sequence). Here the CDR3 DNA reads TGTGCCAGTAGCTACAGGGTAAATTCACCCCTCCACTTT. Its protein is CASSYRVNSPLHF.

This clone was detected a few times. This chain links TRBV28 with TRBJ1-2; D not resolved. This CDR3 contains 13 residues. Germline CDR1 and CDR2: MDHEN and SYDVKM. V was cut by 3 bases and J by 5 bases, with 10 bases left in between. The CDR3 is CASSFWGEYGYTF. The CDR3 DNA follows: TGTGCCAGCAGTTTTTGGGGAGAGTATGGCTACACCTTC.

V usage is TRBV27 and J usage is TRBJ2-1; 8 bases map to TRBD1. The trim removed 3 bases at V and 8 bases at J, leaving 9 bases unmatched. Germline V CDR1 and CDR2: MNHEY, SMNVEV (reference sequence). This CDR3 is 15 amino acids long. CDR3 protein: CASSLRAGGVYEQFF. The CDR3 DNA sequence: TGTGCCAGCAGTTTGCGGGCAGGGGGCGTCTATGAGCAGTTCTTC.

The J gene is TRBJ1-6, the V gene TRBV21-1. TRBV21-1 is a pseudogene. The CDR3 is 15 residues long. The CDR3 nucleotides read TGTGCCAGCAGCAAACATCGGCAGGGAGGCTCACCCCTCCACTTT. Translated: CASSKHRQGGSPLHF.

The chain carries TRBV15 and TRBJ2-1, with 7 nucleotides matching TRBD1. The V gene end was trimmed by 8 bases and the J gene end by 3 bases; junction bases not matched to a gene: 10. The CDR3 length is 15 residues. Germline CDR1 is LNHNV and CDR2 is YYDKDF (reference sequence). The CDR3 region is CATYLRDSLYNEQFF. The DNA of the CDR3 is TGTGCCACCTACCTCCGGGACAGCCTCTACAATGAGCAGTTCTTC.

A word on this clone: Within the sample, other DNA sequences also encode this same CDR3. The chain carries TRBV6-5 and TRBJ1-1; D not resolved. The length of the CDR3 is 14 residues. CDR1 is MNHEY, CDR2 SVGAGI, per germline. Trimming cost V 0 bases and J 1 base, with 6 bases left between them. The CDR3 protein is CASSYSGGNTEAFF. For the CDR3, the DNA is TGTGCCAGCAGTTACTCCGGTGGGAACACTGAAGCTTTCTTT.

The DNA for the CDR3 is TGTGCCAGCAGTATACAGGGGGCGACGGACGAGCAGTACTTC. It encodes CASSIQGATDEQYF. The chain employs TRBV28 and TRBJ2-7, with 9 bases identical to TRBD1. Germline CDR1 MDHEN, CDR2 SYDVKM. The length of the CDR3 is 14 residues. Trimming removed 5 bases from V and 5 bases from J; junction bases left unmatched: 7.

The V call is TRBV27, the J call TRBJ2-3, with TRBD1 identical over 7 bases. The CDR3 consists of 13 residues. Germline loops: CDR1 MNHEY, CDR2 SMNVEV (reference sequence). The J segment lost 5 bases and the V segment lost 7 bases, leaving 6 bases of the junction unmatched. The CDR3 region is CASKQGFGDTQYF. In DNA, the CDR3 is TGTGCCAGCAAACAGGGGTTTGGAGATACGCAGTATTTT.

This clone showed up just once. The rearrangement uses TRBV27 and TRBJ1-2; 7 nucleotides agree with TRBD1. The J segment lost 7 bases and the V segment lost 3 bases, leaving 5 bases of the junction unmatched. The CDR3 runs 13 residues. Per germline, CDR1 MNHEY and CDR2 SMNVEV (reference sequence). CDR3 sequence reads: CASSFRAGGGYTF. The CDR3 DNA reads as TGTGCCAGCAGTTTCAGGGCAGGGGGTGGCTACACCTTC.

The genes are TRBV28 and TRBJ2-1; a possible D gene is TRBD1 (6 bases). Germline V gene lookup returns CDR1 MDHEN and CDR2 SYDVKM. The V end lost 4 bases, the J end lost 6 bases, and 16 bases lay between the germline ends. The CDR3 consists of 15 residues. CDR3 in amino acids: CASSYAPGQFNEQFF. In DNA form, the CDR3 reads TGTGCCAGCAGTTATGCCCCCGGACAGTTCAATGAGCAGTTCTTC.

J is TRBJ2-7 and V is TRBV5-1, with TRBD1 as a possible D gene (6 bases). Trimming left V 2 bases short and J 0 bases short, with 12 bases between. The CDR3 extends over 15 amino acids. Germline assignment: CDR1 SGHRS and CDR2 YFSETQ. CDR3 nucleotides: TGCGCCAGCAGCTTACAGGGCGGTAGCTCCTACGAGCAGTACTTC. Translated: CASSLQGGSSYEQYF.

The chain uses TRBV18 and TRBJ1-6, with D tentatively TRBD1 (5 bases). CDR1 and CDR2 from the germline V gene are KGHSH and LQKENI. The V and J ends lost 3 bases and 6 bases respectively, with 12 bases between them. The CDR3 is made up of 15 amino acids. The CDR3 DNA reads as TGTGCCAGCTCACCGCTCGACAGTAGTAATTCACCCCTCCACTTT. Translated: CASSPLDSSNSPLHF.

This clone turned up a few times. The chain employs TRBV5-8 and TRBJ1-2; D not certain. Per germline, CDR1 SGHTS and CDR2 YDEGEE. This CDR3 region has 11 residues. Trimming shortened V by 5 bases and J by 8 bases, and 10 bases separated the two germline ends. The CDR3 loop is CASSPSLGYTF. The CDR3 nucleotides are TGTGCCAGCAGTCCTAGTCTGGGCTACACCTTC.

This clone was observed a single time. The chain employs TRBV30 and TRBJ1-3; D might be TRBD1 (6 bases). Between the trimmed V and J ends, which lost 0 bases and 2 bases, there was a span of 14 bases. Germline lookup yields CDR1 GTSNPN and CDR2 SVGIG (reference sequence). The CDR3 spans 16 residues. This chain's CDR3 is CAWSVVDPGAGNTIYF. DNA of the CDR3: TGTGCCTGGAGTGTAGTGGACCCAGGGGCTGGAAACACCATATATTTT.

The V and J genes are TRBV10-3 and TRBJ2-2, with D possibly matching TRBD1 (6 bases). The CDR3 runs to 16 residues. Trimming took 2 bases from V and 4 from J, leaving 14 bases between them. Germline values: CDR1 ENHRY, CDR2 SYGVKD. CDR3 bases: TGTGCCATCAGTGAGGGGGCAGGGGCTGGCACCGGGGAGCTGTTTTTT. Translation gives CAISEGAGAGTGELFF.

This clone was seen only once. The rearrangement links TRBV28 to TRBJ2-1, with a tentative D call TRBD1 (5 bases). This CDR3 is 15 amino acids long. CDR1 is MDHEN, CDR2 SYDVKM, per germline. Trimming took off 5 bases at V and 0 bases at J, with 11 bases between the two ends. DNA of the CDR3: TGTGCCAGCAGTACGACAGACGGCTCCTACAATGAGCAGTTCTTC. Translating it yields CASSTTDGSYNEQFF.

The V gene is TRBV5-5, the J gene TRBJ1-5; 10 bases are shared with TRBD1. CDR1 SGHKS and CDR2 YYEKEE come from the germline V gene (reference sequence). The ends lost 4 bases at V and 4 bases at J; junction bases unmatched: 5. The CDR3 contains 15 residues. CDR3 protein: CASSHRTGGNQPQHF. The CDR3 bases are TGTGCCAGCAGCCACAGGACAGGGGGGAATCAGCCCCAGCATTTT.

This clone was seen only a few times. For the CDR3, the DNA is TGTGCCAGCAGCTTAGCAAGGGGCGCCAAAGAGACCCAGTACTTC. It is translated as CASSLARGAKETQYF. The chain carries TRBV7-2 and TRBJ2-5, with TRBD1 as a possible D gene (5 bases). The germline gives CDR1 SGHTA, CDR2 FQGNSA. CDR3 length equals 15 residues. V was cut by 0 bases and J by 3 bases, with 11 bases left in between.

The rearrangement links TRBV6-5 to TRBJ1-1; unclear D gene. CDR1 MNHEY and CDR2 SVGAGI come from the germline V gene. The CDR3 runs to 14 residues. V was shortened by 2 bases and J by 7 bases, with 14 bases between the two germline ends. CDR3 nucleotide sequence: TGTGCCAGCAGTTACAGAACGATGGACTATGAAGCTTTCTTT. This codes for CASSYRTMDYEAFF.

The chain is built from TRBV11-2 and TRBJ2-4; D perhaps matches TRBD2 (5 bases). Germline values: CDR1 SGHAT, CDR2 FQNNGV. Trimming pared 7 bases from V and 11 bases from J, leaving 15 bases between. The CDR3 sequence is 12 residues long. The CDR3 here is CASMDFFRVQYF. The CDR3 DNA is TGTGCCAGCATGGACTTCTTTCGCGTTCAGTACTTC.

The gene calls are TRBV20-1 and TRBJ1-4; no clear D gene. Germline V gives CDR1 DFQATT, CDR2 SNEGSKA (reference sequence). Trimming removed 3 bases at V and 10 bases at J, with 9 bases between. The CDR3 extends over 11 amino acids. CDR3 coding DNA: TGCAGTGCTAGGGTGGGGAGAAAACTGTTTTTT. Translation: CSARVGRKLFF.

The chain carries TRBV28 and TRBJ2-1, with D uncertain. Trimming took off 6 bases at V and 2 bases at J, with 14 bases between the two ends. The CDR3 consists of 15 residues. CDR1 and CDR2 (germline): MDHEN, SYDVKM. The CDR3 DNA reads TGTGCCAGCAGAATCTCCGGCCTAGCCTACAATGAGCAGTTCTTC. This gives the protein CASRISGLAYNEQFF. Supplemented by reference TRBV28 and TRBJ2-1, the full variable domain reads DVKVTQSSRYLVKRTGEKVFLECVQDMDHENMFWYRQDPGLGLRLIYFSYDVKMKEKGDIPEGYSVSREKKERFSLILESASTNQTSMYLCASRISGLAYNEQFFGPGTRLTVL.

V is TRBV30 and J is TRBJ1-6, with D unresolved. The V end was cut by 0 bases, the J end by 0 bases, with 12 bases between. The length of the CDR3 is 17 residues. The germline gives CDR1 GTSNPN, CDR2 SVGIG (reference sequence). CDR3 DNA: TGTGCCTGGAGTGTACTGACAATTAGCTCCTATAATTCACCCCTCCACTTT. It specifies CAWSVLTISSYNSPLHF.

V usage is TRBV7-2 and J usage is TRBJ2-1; D is ambiguous. The V gene lost 6 bases and the J gene lost 0 bases, with 15 bases spanning the gap. This CDR3 has 16 amino acids. Looked up from germline, CDR1 is SGHTA and CDR2 is FQGNSA. As DNA, the CDR3 is TGTGCCAGCAGTCCCCGCTCTCCCAGCTCCTACAATGAGCAGTTCTTC. It specifies CASSPRSPSSYNEQFF.

This rearrangement joins TRBV12-3 or TRBV12-4 to TRBJ2-7; D might be TRBD2 (5 bases). The CDR3 covers 13 residues. Trimming left V 2 bases short and J 9 bases short, with 14 bases between. DNA of the CDR3: TGTGCCAGCAGTTTACCCCTTCGGGCGGGGCAGTACTTC. The encoded protein is CASSLPLRAGQYF.

This rearrangement joins TRBV19 to TRBJ1-3; D not certain. V dropped 7 bases and J dropped 3 bases, with 13 bases sitting between them. The CDR3 consists of 14 residues. Germline values: CDR1 LNHDA, CDR2 SQIVND (reference sequence). The CDR3 spells CASTAGGVGNTIYF. The CDR3 DNA sequence: TGTGCCAGTACCGCCGGCGGGGTTGGAAACACCATATATTTT.

This sequence joins TRBV6-5 and TRBJ2-3, with 7 nucleotides matching TRBD1. This CDR3 has 13 residues. The germline V gene has CDR1 MNHEY and CDR2 SVGAGI. Losses at the gene ends were 7 bases for V and 3 bases for J; bases not matched to a gene: 4. The CDR3 reads CASNAGGTDTQYF. DNA of the CDR3: TGTGCCAGCAACGCAGGGGGAACAGATACGCAGTATTTT.